Listed here is a single T cell receptor (beta chain). The sample comes from a study of technical replicates of blood from a handful of donors. Clones were sequenced by immunoSEQ multiplex PCR, and TCRdb holds only the in-frame ones, with some missing. This sample carries tens of thousands of clones, approximately 96% of them seen once, and the ten largest clones take approximately 0.3%. This TCR was sampled from a human donor in good health. Sequenced sample: T cells isolated from PBMCs.

This chain's CDR3 is CASSLDRVSGELFF. The CDR3 nucleotides read TGTGCCAGCAGTTTGGACAGGGTGTCCGGGGAGCTGTTTTTT. The rearrangement joins TRBV27 to TRBJ2-2, with 8 bases fitting TRBD1. The trim removed 3 bases at V and 6 bases at J, leaving 3 bases unmatched. This CDR3 is built from 14 residues. The germline V gene has CDR1 MNHEY and CDR2 SMNVEV (reference sequence).